The rows below give T cell receptor beta chains drawn from one sample of a study of blood T cell repertoires in COVID-19. Clones were sequenced by immunoSEQ multiplex PCR, and TCRdb holds only the in-frame ones, with some missing. The repertoire consists of 98,000 or so clones, with roughly 82% occurring once and the leading ten covering roughly 29%. Sample: peripheral blood. These receptors were taken from a man between 60 and 75 years old with acute or convalescent COVID-19. Each CDR3 is given with its conserved first and last residue. A row's size may be missing; if present it is once, few, many or a size class.

clone size	J gene	V gene	CDR3 protein
-	TRBJ1-1	TRBV24-1	CATSDTTGGRTEAFF
-	TRBJ1-5	TRBV19	CASSGGQGLNQPQHF
-	TRBJ2-1	TRBV10-1	CASSRLAGVNEQFF
-	TRBJ1-3	TRBV11-3	CASSFRDRVSGNTIYF
-	TRBJ2-7	TRBV27	CASSLGGLGNYEQYF
-	TRBJ2-3	TRBV24-1	CATSDLRAAASDTQYF
-	TRBJ2-2	TRBV19	CASSSLAANTGELFF
-	TRBJ2-5	TRBV29-1	CSVVQGETQYF
few	TRBJ2-2	TRBV11-2	CASSSVRVLTGELFF
-	TRBJ2-2	TRBV5-6	CASSLASGELFF
-	TRBJ1-1	TRBV27	CASSLQGARDTEAFF
-	TRBJ2-1	TRBV12-5	CASGLVTSNEQFF
-	TRBJ2-1	TRBV28	CASSILAAVSSYNEQFF
-	TRBJ2-7	TRBV27	CASSPLGQPYEQYF
-	TRBJ2-1	TRBV14	CASSSLLPRGEQFF
-	TRBJ2-2	TRBV6-5	CASSRLSGELFF
-	TRBJ1-3	TRBV5-1	CASSLQGQSSGNTIYF
-	TRBJ2-7	TRBV6-6	CASSYHRGEQYF
once	TRBJ1-5	TRBV30	CACRSGTGDSNQPQHF
-	TRBJ2-2	TRBV24-1	CATSDPKLYTGELFF
-	TRBJ2-3	TRBV19	CASSPLFGTDTQYF
-	TRBJ1-1	TRBV7-9	CASSLYGREAFF
-	TRBJ2-5	TRBV24-1	CATAAGGEETQYF
-	TRBJ2-1	TRBV11-2	CASSLDPGVTYNEQFF
-	TRBJ1-3	TRBV11-2	CASSLDRQNTIYF
-	TRBJ1-1	TRBV28	CATHTNTEAFF
-	TRBJ2-2	TRBV19	CASSIFSGPSGELFF
few	TRBJ1-1	TRBV6-4	CASSGSWNTEAFF
-	TRBJ1-2	TRBV5-4	CASFQRTGSYTF
-	TRBJ1-4	TRBV19	CASSTAGTVVTLLF
-	TRBJ1-6	TRBV28	CASSPGGRERSPLHF
-	TRBJ2-1	TRBV9	CASSGGTSGSYNEQFF
-	TRBJ2-3	TRBV24-1	CATSDGHATDTQYF
-	TRBJ2-1	TRBV18	CASSPPVRGRGTNEQFF
once	TRBJ2-5	TRBV7-9	CASSQDRGISRQETQYF
few	TRBJ2-5	TRBV5-1	CASSNTGTGQETQYF
-	TRBJ2-1	TRBV2	CASTKLAGGEQFF
-	TRBJ2-7	TRBV28	CASSLLSHEQYF
once	TRBJ2-2	TRBV3-1/TRBV3-2	CASSSGGSYTGELFF
once	TRBJ1-1	TRBV7-9	CASSLGIMNTEAFF